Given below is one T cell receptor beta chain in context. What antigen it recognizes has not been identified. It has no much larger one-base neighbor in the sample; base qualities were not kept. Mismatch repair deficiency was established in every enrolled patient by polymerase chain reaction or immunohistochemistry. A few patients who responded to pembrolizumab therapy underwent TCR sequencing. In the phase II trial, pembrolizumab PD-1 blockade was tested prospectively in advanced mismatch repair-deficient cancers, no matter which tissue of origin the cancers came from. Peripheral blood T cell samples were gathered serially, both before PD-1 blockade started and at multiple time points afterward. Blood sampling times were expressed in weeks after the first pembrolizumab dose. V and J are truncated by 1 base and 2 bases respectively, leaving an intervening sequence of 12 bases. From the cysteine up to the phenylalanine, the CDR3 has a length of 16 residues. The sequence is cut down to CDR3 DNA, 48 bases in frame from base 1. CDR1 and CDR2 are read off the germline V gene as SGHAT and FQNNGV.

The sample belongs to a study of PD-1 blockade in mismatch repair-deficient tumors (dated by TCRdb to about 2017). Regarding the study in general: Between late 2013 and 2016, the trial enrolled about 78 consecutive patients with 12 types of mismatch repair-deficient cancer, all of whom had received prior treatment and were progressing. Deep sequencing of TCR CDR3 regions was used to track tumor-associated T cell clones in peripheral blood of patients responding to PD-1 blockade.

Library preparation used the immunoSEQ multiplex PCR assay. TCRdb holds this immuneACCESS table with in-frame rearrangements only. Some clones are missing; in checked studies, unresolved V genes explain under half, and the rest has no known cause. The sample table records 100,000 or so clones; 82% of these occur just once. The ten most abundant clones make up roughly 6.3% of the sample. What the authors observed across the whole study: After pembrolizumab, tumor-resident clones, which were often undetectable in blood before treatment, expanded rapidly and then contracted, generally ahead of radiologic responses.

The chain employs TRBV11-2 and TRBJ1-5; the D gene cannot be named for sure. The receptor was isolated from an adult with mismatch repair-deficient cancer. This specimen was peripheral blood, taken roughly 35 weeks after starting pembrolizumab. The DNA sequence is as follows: TGTGCCAGCAGCTTAGTACCAGTGTACGGCAATCAGCCCCAGCATTTT. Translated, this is CASSLVPVYGNQPQHF.